This TCR beta chain was recorded in a study of Graves' ophthalmopathy and Graves' hyperthyroidism. Beta-chain TCR CDR3 regions were amplified from RNA transcripts. The first round was an RT-PCR with HTBI primers, and the second round was a multiplex PCR. From the multiplex PCR reads, TCRdb called clonotypes with MiXCR, one entry per CDR3 protein. Among some 1.1 million distinct CDR3 sequences listed, 36% were seen once. The CDR3 loop spans 14 amino acids. Per germline, CDR1 SNHLY and CDR2 FYNNEI. This receptor was obtained from an adult man with Graves' hyperthyroidism. Sequenced sample: peripheral blood or thyroid tissue (not recorded which). The rearrangement uses TRBV2 and TRBJ2-5; TRBD2 might be the D (6 bases). The J call could be wrong; TRBJ2-7 is a better fit for the DNA end. The CDR3, as DNA: TGTGCCAGCAGCGATCTCTGGAGGGTACGCGAGCAGTACTTC. Translated, it gives CASSDLWRVREQYF.